The rows below give T cell receptor beta chains drawn from one sample of a study of T-cell reconstitution after alpha-beta-depleted transplantation in children. TCRdb itself ran the PCR reads through MiXCR, one entry per CDR3 protein. In the table there are around 490,000 distinct CDR3 sequences, approximately 10% of which are singletons. The material sequenced was PBMCs, mostly from graft donor cells, taken 180 days after TCRalphabeta/CD19-depleted stem cell transplant. Source of these receptors: a female patient aged 2 to 10 who had a stem cell transplant for aplastic anemia, so the T cells may come from the graft donor. CDR3s leave out the opening cysteine and the closing phenylalanine or tryptophan. The order of the fields is V gene, CDR3 protein.

TRBV12-3/TRBV12-4	ASSFRQRDTQY
TRBV12-3/TRBV12-4	ASSFGVQYEQY
TRBV5-1	ASSQGHGDEQY
TRBV11-2	ASSPLRGWAYNEQF
TRBV11-1	ASSSSPGTSGRADTQY
TRBV7-8	ASSFRLAGLGYNEQF
TRBV29-1	SAGRGTGANVLT
TRBV5-1	ASSLESPGQGNGELF
TRBV20-1	SAIDTANTEAF
TRBV6-2/TRBV6-3	ATLGPGSNTGELF
TRBV6-1	ASSRTASGNTIY
TRBV4-3	ASSQAPLRDTGGNQPQH
TRBV28	ASSSSGYSSYNEQF
TRBV10-2	ASSEVLAGVNEQF
TRBV15	ATSLEAGGPYEQY
TRBV5-1	ASSLATEETQY
TRBV6-2/TRBV6-3	ASSPLGSSLGAADTQY
TRBV27	ASSKRTSSYNEQF
TRBV15	ATGGGSLTDTQY
TRBV7-2	ASSPIYMRETQY
TRBV3-1	ASSQIGGEQF
TRBV20-1	SALPFDDQY
TRBV24-1	ATSDGDLNEQF
TRBV10-3	AISRGQGAYEQY
TRBV11-3	ASSSRFDSAGVDTQY
TRBV24-1	ATSDPSGRKVDEQF
TRBV3-1	ASSRGPGQVYEQY
TRBV7-2	ASRGPGYTGELF
TRBV20-1	SASAASPIPEAF
TRBV19	ASGLSRYNEQF
TRBV4-2	ASSQDLWGPDSPLH
TRBV28	ASRGAGLYEQY
TRBV28	ASSFNDMGNQPQH
TRBV5-5	AGSKNYGYT
TRBV3-1	ASSQGVRPRDTQY
TRBV4-3	ASSHRTPLGYNEQF
TRBV10-2	ASSFARVISYNEQF
TRBV7-2	ASSPQTSGIWDTQY
TRBV29-1	SVDRTGGSNEQF
TRBV20-1	SASGPRTADTQY
TRBV9	ASSVVADTQY
TRBV11-2	ASSADRGHTGELF
TRBV10-3	AISGSSGVANEQF
TRBV20-1	SAPQRGRSYEQY
TRBV6-6	ASSYSTGELF
TRBV27	ASSLGGARNTEAF
TRBV7-6	ASSMPGPSTGELF
TRBV7-2	ASSLRSGVGYGYT
TRBV18	ASSPALSDEQF
TRBV9	ASSVAPGLATDTQY
TRBV5-5	ASSFGGLATGELF